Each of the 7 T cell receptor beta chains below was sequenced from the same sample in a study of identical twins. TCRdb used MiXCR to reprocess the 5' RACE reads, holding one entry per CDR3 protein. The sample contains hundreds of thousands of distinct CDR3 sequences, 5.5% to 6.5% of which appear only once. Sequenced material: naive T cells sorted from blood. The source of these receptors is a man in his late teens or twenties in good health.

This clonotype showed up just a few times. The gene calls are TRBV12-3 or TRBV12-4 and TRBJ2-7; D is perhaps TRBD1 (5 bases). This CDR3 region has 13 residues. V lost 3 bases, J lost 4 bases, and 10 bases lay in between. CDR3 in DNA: TGTGCCAGCAGTTTCAGGGAAATATACGAGCAGTACTTC. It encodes CASSFREIYEQYF.

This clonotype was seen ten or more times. This CDR3 reads CSATGTGVFGELFF. The CDR3 region has the DNA TGCAGTGCCACCGGGACAGGGGTATTCGGGGAGCTGTTTTTT. The rearrangement links TRBV20-1 to TRBJ2-2; TRBD1 agrees at 10 bases. The J segment lost 7 bases and the V segment lost 6 bases, leaving 8 bases of the junction unmatched. Germline CDR1 and CDR2: DFQATT and SNEGSKA (reference sequence). The CDR3 contains 14 residues.

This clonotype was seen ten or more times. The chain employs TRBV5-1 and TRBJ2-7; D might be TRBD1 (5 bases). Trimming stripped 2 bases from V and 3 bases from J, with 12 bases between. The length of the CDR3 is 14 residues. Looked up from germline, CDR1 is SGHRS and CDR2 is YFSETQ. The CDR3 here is CASSLLLGDYEQYV. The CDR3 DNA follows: TGCGCCAGCAGCTTACTCCTAGGGGACTACGAGCAGTACGTC.

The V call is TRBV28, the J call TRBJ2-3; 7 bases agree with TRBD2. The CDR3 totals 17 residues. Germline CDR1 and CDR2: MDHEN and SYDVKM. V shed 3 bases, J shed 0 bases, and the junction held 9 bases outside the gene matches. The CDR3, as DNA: TGTGCCAGCAGTTTCTTCGCGGGAGTGGGTAGCACAGATACGCAGTATTTT. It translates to CASSFFAGVGSTDTQYF.

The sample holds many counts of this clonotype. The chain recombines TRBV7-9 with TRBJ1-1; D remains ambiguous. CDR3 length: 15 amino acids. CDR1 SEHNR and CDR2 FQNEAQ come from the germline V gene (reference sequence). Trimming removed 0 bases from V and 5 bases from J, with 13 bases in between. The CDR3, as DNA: TGTGCCAGCAGCTTAGCGGAAGGCGTAGGTACTGAAGCTTTCTTT. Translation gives CASSLAEGVGTEAFF.

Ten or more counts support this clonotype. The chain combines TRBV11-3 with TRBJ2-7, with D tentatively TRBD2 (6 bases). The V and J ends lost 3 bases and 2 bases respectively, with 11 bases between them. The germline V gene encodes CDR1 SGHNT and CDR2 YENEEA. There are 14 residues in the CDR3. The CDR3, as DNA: TGTGCCAGCAGCTTCGCCGGGAGAACCTACGAGCAGTACGTC. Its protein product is CASSFAGRTYEQYV.

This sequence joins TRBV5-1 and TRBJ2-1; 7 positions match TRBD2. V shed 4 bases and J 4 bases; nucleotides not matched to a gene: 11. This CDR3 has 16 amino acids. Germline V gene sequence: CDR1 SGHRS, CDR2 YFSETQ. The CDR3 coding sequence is TGCGCCAGCAGCCCCTGGGAGGGAGGCAGGTACAATGAGCAGTTCTTC. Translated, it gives CASSPWEGGRYNEQFF.